This T cell receptor (beta chain) was obtained from a study of cytomegalovirus exposure and HLA in healthy donors. Study findings and constraints: As a later analysis showed, a missense DCLRE1C variant was linked to trimming of TCR beta V- and J-genes. Analyses of presence and absence presupposed an approximately uniform sequencing depth across donors. TCR beta chains numbering some 160 were designated cytomegalovirus-associated.

Amplification used 60 Vbeta primers and 13 Jbeta primers. In the original processing: A later analysis tallied about 80 million unique TCR beta chains, roughly 11 million of them shared. Generated by immunoSEQ multiplex PCR, the TCRdb table keeps only in-frame clones and is missing some. Clonal size and the V and J genes are those of that table, whereas D and trimming came from the DNA. The sample lists about 120,000 clones, 15% to 19% seen once, with under 2.5% in the top ten. The sample holds a few counts of this clone. The antigen is undetermined. V was shortened by 3 bases and J by 4 bases, with 9 bases between the two germline ends. The germline CDR1 and CDR2 sequences are KGHSH and LQKENI. This CDR3 has 13 amino acids.

This TCR was sampled from a woman younger than 35 in good health and CMV-seronegative. This chain uses TRBV18 with TRBJ1-2, with D tentatively TRBD1 (6 bases). Sequencing used PBMCs. CDR3 sequence: CASSPQGTYGYTF. In DNA, the CDR3 is TGTGCCAGCTCACCCCAGGGGACCTATGGCTACACCTTC.